The 15 T cell receptor beta chains presented below share a single source sample, sequenced in a study of T cells in women clearing cervical HPV infection (dated 2018 in TCRdb). Libraries were prepared through the immunoSEQ multiplex PCR assay. TCRdb retrieved this table from immuneACCESS and kept in-frame rearrangements only. Not all clones are present; in checked studies, unresolved V genes account for under half, and no reason is known for the remainder. The table of this sample itemizes approximately 34,000 clones. The ten largest clones add up to under 8% of the sample. What was sequenced was blood buffy coat. The receptors here all came from a woman aged 18 to 75 with a cervical HPV16 infection that either progressed to CIN3+ or cleared (not recorded which).

Incomplete CDR3 DNA: TGTGCCAGCAGCCCCGAGGCAAAAGATACG. Its protein product is CASSPEAKDT. Given in full, the CDR3 is CASSPEAKDTQYF. This chain links TRBV13 with TRBJ2-3; D ambiguous. The observed sequence ends 3 residues before the CDR3 terminus, with the missing tail filled in from the germline J gene. Trimming shortened V by 5 bases and J by 5 bases, and 11 bases separated the two germline ends. Germline lookup yields CDR1 PRHDT and CDR2 FYEKMQ (reference sequence). This CDR3 has 13 amino acids.

In regard to this clone: Read coverage stops 3 residues before the CDR3 terminus; the germline J gene supplies the remainder. The chain recombines TRBV30 with TRBJ1-2, with 9 bases matching TRBD1. From germline, CDR1 is GTSNPN and CDR2 SVGIG (reference sequence). The CDR3 is 14 residues long. V shed 3 bases, J shed 3 bases, and the junction held 5 bases outside the gene matches. CDR3 bases read: TGTGCCTGGAGGGGGGACAGGGACGACTATGGC. Protein: CAWRGDRDDYG. The complete CDR3 reads CAWRGDRDDYGYTF.

Concerning this clone itself: The read ends 3 residues shy of where the CDR3 ends; the end is completed using the germline J gene. The chain recombines TRBV20-1 with TRBJ1-3; D not certain. This CDR3 has 13 residues. Looked up from germline, CDR1 is DFQATT and CDR2 is SNEGSKA (reference sequence). The ends were cut back, 0 bases at V and 1 base at J, with 4 bases in the middle. The CDR3 protein is CSARDHSGNTIYF. Partial CDR3 DNA: TGCAGTGCTAGAGACCATTCTGGAAACACC.

On this clone itself: From the germline J gene comes the end of the CDR3, since the read stops 3 residues before it. This chain connects TRBV20-1 to TRBJ2-5, with D possibly being TRBD1 (5 bases). Deletions cut 6 bases from V and 2 bases from J, with 10 bases between. CDR3 length: 12 amino acids. Per germline, CDR1 DFQATT and CDR2 SNEGSKA (reference sequence). The CDR3 bases that were read are TGCAGTGCCGACAGTTCTCAAGAGACC. Translation: CSADSSQET. The whole CDR3 region reads CSADSSQETQYF.

Regarding this clone: The read terminates 3 residues ahead of where the CDR3 ends, so the germline J gene completes it. The chain employs TRBV20-1 and TRBJ1-4; 10 nucleotides match TRBD1. Germline V CDR1 and CDR2: DFQATT, SNEGSKA (reference sequence). This CDR3 has 13 residues. The V segment lost 3 bases and the J segment 8 bases; nucleotides outside the gene matches: 3. The CDR3 sequence is CSARPTGGEKLFF. CDR3 bases read: TGCAGTGCTAGGCCGACAGGGGGCGAAAAA.

CDR3 DNA (partial): TGTGCCAGCAGCGAAACGGGGACTAATGAAAAA. Its translation: CASSETGTNEK. The full CDR3 reads CASSETGTNEKLFF. The gene calls are TRBV6-1 and TRBJ1-4; the D is unclear. The read comes to an end 3 residues before the CDR3 does, leaving the germline J gene to fill in the end. There are 14 residues in the CDR3. Germline V gene lookup returns CDR1 MNHNS and CDR2 SASEGT. With 6 bases removed from V and 2 bases from J, the gap between germline ends came to 10 bases.

Note on this clone: The read terminates 3 residues ahead of where the CDR3 ends, so the germline J gene completes it. This rearrangement joins TRBV2 to TRBJ2-1; no clear D. The CDR3 consists of 12 residues. V was pared by 6 bases and J by 7 bases, with 10 bases between. Germline V gene lookup returns CDR1 SNHLY and CDR2 FYNNEI. The CDR3 bases that were read are TGTGCCAGCAGCCCACAAAGGAATGAG. The encoded protein is CASSPQRNE. The complete CDR3 protein is CASSPQRNEQFF.

As to this clone: The read terminates 3 residues before the CDR3 end, so the remaining end is supplied by the germline J gene. V is TRBV28 and J is TRBJ2-2; TRBD1 aligns across 9 bases. CDR3 length equals 16 residues. Per germline, CDR1 MDHEN and CDR2 SYDVKM. V lost 4 bases and J lost 3; bases outside the gene matches: 6. The CDR3 reads CASSSIRTGDTGELFF. The CDR3 DNA, read in part, is TGTGCCAGCAGTTCCATAAGGACAGGGGACACCGGGGAG.

With regard to this clone: The read stops 3 residues short of the end of the CDR3; the missing end is completed from the germline J gene. V gene TRBV5-4 combines with J gene TRBJ2-2, with a weak D call TRBD1 (5 bases). CDR1 and CDR2 from the germline V gene are SGHNT and YYREEE (reference sequence). The V end was cut by 0 bases, the J end by 8 bases, with 14 bases between. The length of the CDR3 is 15 residues. This chain's CDR3 is CASSLDPVSGGELFF. The covered CDR3 bases are TGTGCCAGCAGCTTGGACCCCGTCTCAGGGGGGGAG.

Points on this clone: With the read ending 3 residues before the CDR3 end, the germline J gene is used to fill in that end. This chain joins TRBV5-1 and TRBJ2-2, with no clear D. The V end was cut by 4 bases, the J end by 1 base, with 8 bases between. Germline loops: CDR1 SGHRS, CDR2 YFSETQ. This CDR3 region has 14 residues. The CDR3 region is CASSARQNTGELFF. The part of the CDR3 DNA that was read is TGCGCCAGCAGCGCCAGGCAGAACACCGGGGAG.

As regards this clone: Sequencing ends 3 residues short of the CDR3 end; the germline J gene provides the rest. This chain uses TRBV30 with TRBJ2-1, with no clear D. This CDR3 spans 11 amino acids. Trimming cost V 0 bases and J 8 bases, with 5 bases left between them. CDR1 is GTSNPN and CDR2 is SVGIG in the germline V gene (reference sequence). This CDR3 reads CAWSVQYEQFF. The sequenced CDR3 bases are TGTGCCTGGAGTGTACAGTATGAG. The full variable domain, completed using reference TRBV30 and TRBJ2-1, is SQTIHQWPATLVQPVGSPLSLECTVEGTSNPNLYWYRQAAGRGLQLLFYSVGIGQISSEVPQNLSASRPQDRQFILSSKKLLLSDSGFYLCAWSVQYEQFFGPGTRLTVL.

Note on this clone: From the germline J gene comes the end of the CDR3, since the read stops 3 residues before it. The chain joins TRBV2 to TRBJ2-7; D is possibly TRBD2 (5 bases). This CDR3 spans 12 amino acids. Trimming removed 4 bases from V and 5 bases from J, with 9 bases in between. The germline gives CDR1 SNHLY, CDR2 FYNNEI. CDR3 DNA, as far as it was read: TGTGCCAGCAGTGGACTATCCCACGAG. It codes for CASSGLSHE. The entire CDR3 reads CASSGLSHEQYF.

Of note for this clone: The observed sequence ends 3 residues before the CDR3 terminus, with the missing tail filled in from the germline J gene. The V gene is TRBV20-1, the J gene TRBJ2-7; D perhaps matches TRBD1 (6 bases). V was pared by 0 bases and J by 2 bases, with 11 bases between. Germline lookup yields CDR1 DFQATT and CDR2 SNEGSKA (reference sequence). The CDR3 loop spans 14 amino acids. Partial CDR3 DNA: TGCAGTGCTAGAGATAGTACAGGGACCTACGAG. Encoded protein: CSARDSTGTYE. The complete CDR3 reads CSARDSTGTYEQYF.

Worth noting for this clone: The read terminates 3 residues ahead of where the CDR3 ends, so the germline J gene completes it. The chain joins TRBV30 to TRBJ2-3, with D maybe TRBD2 (6 bases). CDR3 length: 11 amino acids. CDR1 is GTSNPN and CDR2 is SVGIG in the germline V gene (reference sequence). Trimming took off 5 bases at V and 5 bases at J, with 8 bases between the two ends. CDR3 DNA (partial): TGTGCCTGGGTGGGGGGAGATACG. Its translation is CAWVGGDT. The CDR3 as a whole reads CAWVGGDTQYF. The whole variable domain, remainder taken from reference TRBV30 and TRBJ2-3, is SQTIHQWPATLVQPVGSPLSLECTVEGTSNPNLYWYRQAAGRGLQLLFYSVGIGQISSEVPQNLSASRPQDRQFILSSKKLLLSDSGFYLCAWVGGDTQYFGPGTRLTVL.

Worth noting for this clone: The read finishes 3 residues shy of the CDR3 end, and the germline J gene is used to complete it. The rearrangement joins TRBV5-6 to TRBJ2-3, with 8 bases aligning to TRBD2. The CDR3 spans 15 residues. The germline CDR1 and CDR2 sequences are SGHDT and YYEEEE. CDR3 sequence reads: CASSFRISGRETQYF. CDR3 DNA (partial): TGTGCCAGCAGCTTTCGGATAAGCGGGAGAGAGACG.